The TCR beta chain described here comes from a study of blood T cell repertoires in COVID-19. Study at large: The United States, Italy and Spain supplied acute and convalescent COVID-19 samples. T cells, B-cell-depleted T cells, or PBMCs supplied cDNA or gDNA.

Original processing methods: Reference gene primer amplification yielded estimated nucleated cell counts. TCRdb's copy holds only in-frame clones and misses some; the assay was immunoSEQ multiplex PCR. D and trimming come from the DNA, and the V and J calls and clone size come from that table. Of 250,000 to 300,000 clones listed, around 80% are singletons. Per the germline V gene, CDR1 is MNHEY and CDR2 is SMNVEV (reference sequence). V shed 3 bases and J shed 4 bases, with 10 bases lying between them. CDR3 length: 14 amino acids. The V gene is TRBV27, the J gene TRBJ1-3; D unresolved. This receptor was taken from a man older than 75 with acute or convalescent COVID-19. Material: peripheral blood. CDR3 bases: TGTGCCAGCAGTTTGAGAGCGGGGGGAAACACCATATATTTT. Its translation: CASSLRAGGNTIYF.